What follows are 3 T cell receptor beta chains derived from one specimen sequenced in a study of cytomegalovirus exposure and HLA in healthy donors. The study ran its PCR with 60 Vbeta and 13 Jbeta primers. Libraries were prepared by immunoSEQ multiplex PCR; TCRdb keeps only in-frame clonotypes and omits some of them. The data contain around 180,000 clones, roughly three quarters of them singletons. Sequenced input: PBMCs. The receptors were sampled from a woman aged 45-60 years in good health and CMV-seropositive.

CDR3: CASSLDRGRTGELFF. The CDR3 nucleotides read TGTGCCAGCAGCTTAGACAGGGGGCGGACCGGGGAGCTGTTTTTT. The rearrangement joins TRBV11-3 to TRBJ2-2, with TRBD1 identical over 8 bases. The CDR3 has 15 residues. V shed 0 bases and J 5 bases; nucleotides not matched to a gene: 2. Germline values: CDR1 SGHNT, CDR2 YENEEA.

The V gene is TRBV4-1, the J gene TRBJ2-7, with 8 bases aligning to TRBD1. The CDR3 is 15 amino acids. V shed 2 bases and J 5 bases; nucleotides not matched to a gene: 8. Germline CDR1 MGHRA, CDR2 YSYEKL. The CDR3 protein is CASSQLSGTGNEQYF. In DNA, the CDR3 is TGCGCCAGCAGCCAACTTTCCGGGACAGGCAACGAGCAGTACTTC.

The CDR3 reads CASSGRTGGEQYF. CDR3 nucleotide sequence: TGTGCCAGCAGCGGGCGGACCGGGGGAGAGCAGTACTTC. The chain has TRBV9 and TRBJ2-7, with D possibly matching TRBD2 (6 bases). The CDR3 has 13 amino acids. Germline V gene lookup returns CDR1 SGDLS and CDR2 YYNGEE. Trimming pared 3 bases from V and 7 bases from J, leaving 14 bases between.